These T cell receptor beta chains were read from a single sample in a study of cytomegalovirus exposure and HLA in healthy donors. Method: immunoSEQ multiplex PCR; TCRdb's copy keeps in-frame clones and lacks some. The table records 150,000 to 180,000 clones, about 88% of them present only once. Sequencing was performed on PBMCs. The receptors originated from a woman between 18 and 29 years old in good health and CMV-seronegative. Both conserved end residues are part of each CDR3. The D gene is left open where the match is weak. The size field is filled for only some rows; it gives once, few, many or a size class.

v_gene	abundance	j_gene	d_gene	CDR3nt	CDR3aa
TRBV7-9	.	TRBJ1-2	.	TGTGCCAGCAGCCCAAGGCGGGCCCCGAGAGGCTACACCTTC	CASSPRRAPRGYTF
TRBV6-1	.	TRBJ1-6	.	TGTGCCAGCAGTGAATGGCAGGGGAATTCACCCCTCCACTTT	CASSEWQGNSPLHF
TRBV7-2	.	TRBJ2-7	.	TGTGCCAGCCGCGAGGGTTTGCACGAGCAGTACTTC	CASREGLHEQYF
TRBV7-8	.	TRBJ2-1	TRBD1	TGTGCCAGCAGCCCGGGACAGGGGATAATGGATGAGCAGTTCTTC	CASSPGQGIMDEQFF
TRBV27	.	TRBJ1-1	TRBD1	TGTGCCAGCAGACCCCCCGGGACAGAACTGAACACTGAAGCTTTCTTT	CASRPPGTELNTEAFF
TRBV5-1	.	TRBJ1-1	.	TGCGCCAGCAGCTTGGCCGGGATCACTGAAGCTTTCTTT	CASSLAGITEAFF
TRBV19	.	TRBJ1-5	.	TGTGCCAGTAGTAATACACAGCCCCAGCATTTT	CASSNTQPQHF
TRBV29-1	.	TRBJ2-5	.	TGCAGCGTTGTAACCCGGGACCAAGAGACCCAGTACTTC	CSVVTRDQETQYF
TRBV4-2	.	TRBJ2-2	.	TGTGCCAGCAGCCAAGAATCCGGAAGGGGCGGGGAGCTGTTTTTT	CASSQESGRGGELFF
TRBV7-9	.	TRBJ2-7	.	TGTGCCAGCAGCTTAGGGCAGGGAACCTACTACGAGCAGTACTTC	CASSLGQGTYYEQYF
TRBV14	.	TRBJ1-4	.	TGTGCCAGCAGCCAAGGTATAAGCGGTGAAAAACTGTTTTTT	CASSQGISGEKLFF
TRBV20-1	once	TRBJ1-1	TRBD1	TGCAGGGAGGGGGCGAACACTGAAGCTTTCTTT	CREGANTEAFF
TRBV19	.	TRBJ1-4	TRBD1	TGTGCCAGTAGTATGGGCGGGACAGGCAATGAAAAACTGTTTTTT	CASSMGGTGNEKLFF
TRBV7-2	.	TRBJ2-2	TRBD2	TGTGCCAGCAGCTTGGCGAGCGGGAATCCAGGCGGGGAGCTGTTTTTT	CASSLASGNPGGELFF